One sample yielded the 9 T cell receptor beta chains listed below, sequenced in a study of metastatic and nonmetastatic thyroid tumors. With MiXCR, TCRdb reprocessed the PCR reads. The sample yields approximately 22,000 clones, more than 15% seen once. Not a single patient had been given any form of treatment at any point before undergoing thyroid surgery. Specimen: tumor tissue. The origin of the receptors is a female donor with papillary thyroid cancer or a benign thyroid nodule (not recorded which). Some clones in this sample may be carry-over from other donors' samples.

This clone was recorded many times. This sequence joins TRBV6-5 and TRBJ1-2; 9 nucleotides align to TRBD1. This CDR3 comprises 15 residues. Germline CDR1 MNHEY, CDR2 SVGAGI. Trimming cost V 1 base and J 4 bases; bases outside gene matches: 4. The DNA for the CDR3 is TGTGCCAGCAGTTACTTCACAGGGGGCGGCTATGGCTACACCTTC. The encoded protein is CASSYFTGGGYGYTF.

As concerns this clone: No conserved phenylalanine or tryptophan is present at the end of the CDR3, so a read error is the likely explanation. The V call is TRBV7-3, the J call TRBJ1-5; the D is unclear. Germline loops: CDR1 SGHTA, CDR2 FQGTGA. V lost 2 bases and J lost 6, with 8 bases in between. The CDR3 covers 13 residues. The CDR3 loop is CASSLGFGQPQHC. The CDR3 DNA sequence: TGTGCCAGCAGCTTAGGGTTCGGTCAGCCCCAGCATTGT.

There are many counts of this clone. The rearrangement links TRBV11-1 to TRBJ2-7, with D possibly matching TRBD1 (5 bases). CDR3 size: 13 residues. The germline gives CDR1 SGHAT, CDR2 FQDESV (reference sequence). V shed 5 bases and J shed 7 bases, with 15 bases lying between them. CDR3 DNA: TGTGCCAGCAGCAGTGGGTATACAGGTGAGCAGTACTTC. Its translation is CASSSGYTGEQYF.

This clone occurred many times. The CDR3 DNA is TGTGCCAGCAGCTTAGAGCAGGCTCGTCGCACAGATACGCAGTATTTT. Protein: CASSLEQARRTDTQYF. The chain carries TRBV11-2 and TRBJ2-3, with D unclear. The CDR3 length is 16 residues. V was shortened by 0 bases and J by 1 base, with 11 bases between the two germline ends. Germline V CDR1 and CDR2: SGHAT, FQNNGV.

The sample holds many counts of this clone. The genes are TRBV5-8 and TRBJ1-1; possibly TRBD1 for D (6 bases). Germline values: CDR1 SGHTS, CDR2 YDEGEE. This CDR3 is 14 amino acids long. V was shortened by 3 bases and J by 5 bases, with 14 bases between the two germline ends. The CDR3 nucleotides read TGTGCCAGCAGCTCCAGACAGGAATGGACTGAAGCTTTCTTT. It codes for CASSSRQEWTEAFF.

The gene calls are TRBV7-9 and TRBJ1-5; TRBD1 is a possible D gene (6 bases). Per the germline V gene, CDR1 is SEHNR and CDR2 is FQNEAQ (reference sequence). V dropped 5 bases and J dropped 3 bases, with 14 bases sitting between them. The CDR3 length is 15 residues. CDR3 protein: CASSAPGAFNQPQHF. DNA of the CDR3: TGTGCCAGCAGCGCCCCAGGGGCTTTCAATCAGCCCCAGCATTTT. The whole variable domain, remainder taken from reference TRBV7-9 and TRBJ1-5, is DTGVSQNPRHKITKRGQNVTFRCDPISEHNRLYWYRQTLGQGPEFLTYFQNEAQLEKSRLLSDRFSAERPKGSFSTLEIQRTEQGDSAMYLCASSAPGAFNQPQHFGDGTRLSIL.

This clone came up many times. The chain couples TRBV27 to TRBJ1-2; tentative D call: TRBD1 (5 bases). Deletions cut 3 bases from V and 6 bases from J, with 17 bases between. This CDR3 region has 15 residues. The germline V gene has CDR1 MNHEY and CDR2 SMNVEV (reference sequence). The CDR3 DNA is TGTGCCAGCAGTTTGGCGGGACCCCAAACCCATGGCTACACCTTC. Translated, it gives CASSLAGPQTHGYTF.

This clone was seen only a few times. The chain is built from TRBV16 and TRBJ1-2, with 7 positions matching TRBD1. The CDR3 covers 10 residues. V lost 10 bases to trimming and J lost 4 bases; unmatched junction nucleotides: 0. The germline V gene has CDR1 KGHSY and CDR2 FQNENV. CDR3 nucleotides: TGTGCCAACAGGGGCTATGGCTACACCTTC. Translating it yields CANRGYGYTF.

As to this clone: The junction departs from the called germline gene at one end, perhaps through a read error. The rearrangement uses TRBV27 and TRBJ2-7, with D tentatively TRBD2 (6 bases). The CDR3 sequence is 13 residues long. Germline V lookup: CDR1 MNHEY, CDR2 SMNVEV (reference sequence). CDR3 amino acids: CASSGTLVYEHYF. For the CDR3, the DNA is TGTGCCAGCAGTGGGACTCTGGTCTACGAGCATTACTTC.